Each of the 9 T cell receptor beta chains below was sequenced from the same sample in a study of blood T cell repertoires in COVID-19. Profiled with immunoSEQ multiplex PCR; TCRdb holds only in-frame clones, not every one. The repertoire has around 100,000 clones, roughly 87% of them found once; the top ten carry 3.1%. The sequenced material came from peripheral blood. The receptors come from a middle-aged man in a cohort sampled during active COVID-19.

The gene calls are TRBV11-2 and TRBJ2-5, with a weak D call TRBD2 (5 bases). CDR3 size: 13 residues. V was pared by 1 base and J by 7 bases, with 10 bases between. From germline, CDR1 is SGHAT and CDR2 FQNNGV. The CDR3, as DNA: TGTGCCAGCAGCTTAGCGAACCGGGGGACCCAGTACTTC. It translates to CASSLANRGTQYF.

The J gene is TRBJ2-3, the V gene TRBV6-5; unclear D gene. V gave up 11 bases and J gave up 4 bases, with 13 bases separating them. This CDR3 spans 12 amino acids. Germline values: CDR1 MNHEY, CDR2 SVGAGI. The DNA for the CDR3 is TGTGCCTCGACCTCGGCGGCAGATACGCAGTATTTT. It codes for CASTSAADTQYF.

This rearrangement joins TRBV18 to TRBJ1-1; 10 bases are shared with TRBD1. In germline, CDR1 is KGHSH, CDR2 LQKENI. The J segment lost 4 bases and the V segment lost 3 bases, leaving 5 bases of the junction unmatched. The CDR3 sequence is 15 residues long. The CDR3 region has the DNA TGTGCCAGCTCACCTAAGACAGGGGGCGGCACTGAAGCTTTCTTT. It is translated as CASSPKTGGGTEAFF.

The rearrangement uses TRBV4-1 and TRBJ2-3, with 8 bases aligning to TRBD2. J lost 3 bases, V lost 4 bases, and 6 bases had no gene match. CDR1 MGHRA and CDR2 YSYEKL come from the germline V gene. This CDR3 has 15 residues. CDR3 protein: CASSRGLARTDTQYF. The CDR3 region has the DNA TGCGCCAGCAGCCGCGGACTAGCAAGAACAGATACGCAGTATTTT.

This chain connects TRBV28 to TRBJ1-1, with D unclear. The germline V gene encodes CDR1 MDHEN and CDR2 SYDVKM. The CDR3 totals 12 residues. Trimming shortened V by 9 bases and J by 4 bases, and 12 bases separated the two germline ends. For the CDR3, the DNA is TGTGCCAGTGCACCAAGAGTCACTGAAGCTTTCTTT. Translation: CASAPRVTEAFF.

This clone was observed once. V and J are TRBV7-9 and TRBJ2-3, with 11 nucleotides matching TRBD2. Trimming took 5 bases from V and 2 from J; bases not matched to a gene: 15. Germline CDR1 SEHNR, CDR2 FQNEAQ (reference sequence). The CDR3 covers 19 residues. CDR3 loop: CASSISRSGLAATTDTQYF. CDR3 bases: TGTGCCAGCAGCATCAGCCGATCGGGACTAGCGGCCACCACAGATACGCAGTATTTT.

This clone was found a few times. Other nucleotide sequences in the sample specify the same CDR3. This chain uses TRBV19 with TRBJ1-1, with D possibly being TRBD1 (6 bases). The germline V gene encodes CDR1 LNHDA and CDR2 SQIVND (reference sequence). The CDR3 is 13 residues long. Deletions cut 3 bases from V and 4 bases from J, with 9 bases between. The CDR3 sequence: CASSIGQSTEAFF. CDR3 in DNA: TGTGCCAGTAGTATCGGACAGAGCACTGAAGCTTTCTTT.

J is TRBJ1-4 and V is TRBV19, with TRBD1 identical over 7 bases. V shed 6 bases, J shed 5 bases, and the junction held 6 bases outside the gene matches. Germline loops: CDR1 LNHDA, CDR2 SQIVND (reference sequence). The CDR3 is 14 residues long. The CDR3 region is CASRARGVNEKLFF. CDR3 in DNA: TGTGCCAGTAGGGCCAGGGGGGTCAATGAAAAACTGTTTTTT.

This chain links TRBV11-3 with TRBJ1-3; 8 bases fit TRBD1. The CDR3 length is 15 residues. J lost 2 bases, V lost 5 bases, and 5 bases had no gene match. Germline V gene sequence: CDR1 SGHNT, CDR2 YENEEA. Here the CDR3 reads CASSPGQGPGNTIYF. In nucleotides, the CDR3 is TGTGCCAGCAGCCCCGGACAGGGACCTGGAAACACCATATATTTT.